The rows below give T cell receptor beta chains drawn from one sample of a study of T cell repertoires in cytomegalovirus infection. TCRdb called the reads again in MiXCR, with one record for every CDR3 protein. The table lists roughly 230,000 distinct CDR3 sequences, over 15% of them singletons. Material for sequencing was CD8+ T cells from PBMCs. The receptors were sampled from a human donor in good health (CMV status not recorded). Some clones in this sample may be carry-over from other donors' samples. CDR3s include the opening cysteine and the closing phenylalanine or tryptophan. D genes are given only for firm matches. For some rows the clone size is stated as once, few or many, or as a class when expanded; others skip it.

abundance	v_gene	j_gene	d_gene	CDR3nt	CDR3aa
few	TRBV7-8	TRBJ2-1	.	TGTGCCAGCGGACTCGTCTCCTACAATGAGCAGTTCTTC	CASGLVSYNEQFF
.	TRBV12-3/TRBV12-4	TRBJ1-1	TRBD1	TGTGCCAGCAGTTGGACAGGGGGCTACACTGAAGCTTTCTTT	CASSWTGGYTEAFF
many	TRBV11-2	TRBJ2-5	TRBD1	TGTGCCAGCAGCTTTGGACAGGGGGCCGATGGGTACGAGGAGACCCAGTACTTC	CASSFGQGADGYEETQYF
many	TRBV6-5	TRBJ2-1	.	TGTGCCAGCAGACGGAATCTCAAGAACAATGAGCAGTTCTTC	CASRRNLKNNEQFF
.	TRBV27	TRBJ2-2	.	TGTGCCAGCACCCACGCAGGAGGGGGCGGCGGGGAGCTGTTTTTT	CASTHAGGGGGELFF
many	TRBV11-2	TRBJ2-5	.	TGTGCCAGCAGCTTAATATCAAGGGTTGAAGAGACCCAGTACTTC	CASSLISRVEETQYF
many	TRBV6-2/TRBV6-3	TRBJ1-2	.	TGTGCCAGCAGTTACTCTGCAGGGCTATATGGCTACACCTTC	CASSYSAGLYGYTF
many	TRBV7-6	TRBJ1-3	.	TGTGCCAGCAGCCCCGTCGGGCTCGGAAACACCATATATTTT	CASSPVGLGNTIYF
few	TRBV5-1	TRBJ2-6	.	TGCGCCAGCAGCTTGGCTTTCATGGGCTCTGGGGCCAACGTCCTGACTTTC	CASSLAFMGSGANVLTF
many	TRBV7-6	TRBJ1-4	TRBD1	TGTGCCAGCAGCTGGGGGACAGGGGCTAATGAAAAACTGTTTTTT	CASSWGTGANEKLFF
.	TRBV28	TRBJ2-2	TRBD2	TGTGCCAGCAGTTTCGGTCTAGCGGGGGAGTACACCGGGGAGCTGTTTTTT	CASSFGLAGEYTGELFF
.	TRBV20-1	TRBJ2-1	.	TGCAGTGCTAGAGATCGTAGGGGCCCGGATGAGCAGTTCTTC	CSARDRRGPDEQFF
few	TRBV4-3	TRBJ1-5	.	TGCGCCAGCAGCCAAGATCGGGTAGCGGGCAATCAGCCCCAGCATTTT	CASSQDRVAGNQPQHF
many	TRBV7-9	TRBJ2-7	.	TGTGCCAGCAGCTTAGCCAGGTCCTACGAGCAGTACTTC	CASSLARSYEQYF
few	TRBV12-3/TRBV12-4	TRBJ2-5	TRBD1	TGTGCCAGCAGTGAAACAGGGGGCGAGACCCAGTACTTC	CASSETGGETQYF
many	TRBV7-6	TRBJ2-3	TRBD1	TGTGCCAGCAGCATCCGGGACAGGGTCACAGATACGCAGTATTTT	CASSIRDRVTDTQYF
.	TRBV4-1	TRBJ2-2	TRBD1	TGCGCCAGCAGCCATGAAATGGACAGGCCCGGGGAGCTGTTTTTT	CASSHEMDRPGELFF
few	TRBV29-1	TRBJ2-7	.	TGCAGGTCGTTTAAGGACCACGAGCAGTACTTC	CRSFKDHEQYF
.	TRBV12-5	TRBJ2-3	TRBD2	TGTGCTAGTGGATCTAGCGGGGGGGGTTCTAGCACAGATACGCAGTATTTT	CASGSSGGGSSTDTQYF
.	TRBV20-1	TRBJ1-1	.	TGCAGTGCCTCGGGGGGGGATGGTATCACTGAAGCTTTCTTT	CSASGGDGITEAFF
many	TRBV7-6	TRBJ1-5	.	TGTGCCAGCAGCTTATTAGTAGGGCCCAATCAGCCCCAGCATTTT	CASSLLVGPNQPQHF
many	TRBV7-9	TRBJ1-2	.	TGTGCCAGCGGGCAGACAGGCGGACTAGAATCCTATGGCTACACCTTC	CASGQTGGLESYGYTF
many	TRBV7-9	TRBJ2-5	TRBD1	TGTGCCAGCAGCTTCCCCGACAGGGGGAAGACCCAGTACTTC	CASSFPDRGKTQYF
few	TRBV6-1	TRBJ2-6	.	TGTGCCAGCAGTACGTTCTCTGGGGCCAACGTCCTGACTTTC	CASSTFSGANVLTF
.	TRBV6-2/TRBV6-3	TRBJ2-1	.	TGTGCCAGCAGTTACGGCGGGACATTAGAGTTCTTC	CASSYGGTLEFF
many	TRBV7-2	TRBJ1-5	.	TGTGCCAGCAGCTCGGCATGGGGTCAGCCCCAGCATTTT	CASSSAWGQPQHF
many	TRBV7-9	TRBJ2-2	.	TGTGCCCAACGGGGACCGCTGAACACCGGGGAGCTGTTTTTT	CAQRGPLNTGELFF
many	TRBV7-2	TRBJ2-3	.	TGTGCCAGCAGCCCCCCTCGGCGGGGCCAAGGGACAGATACGCAGTATTTT	CASSPPRRGQGTDTQYF
.	TRBV5-1	TRBJ1-5	.	TGCACCAGCAGCAAGGAGGGAGATCAGCCCCAGCATTTT	CTSSKEGDQPQHF
.	TRBV10-3	TRBJ2-5	.	TGTGCCATCAGTTCCCAAGGGAACAGGGAAGAAGAGACCCAGTACTTC	CAISSQGNREEETQYF
.	TRBV4-3	TRBJ2-7	TRBD2	TGCGCCAGCAGCCAACAAAAGGACGGACTAGCCTACGAGCAGTACTTC	CASSQQKDGLAYEQYF